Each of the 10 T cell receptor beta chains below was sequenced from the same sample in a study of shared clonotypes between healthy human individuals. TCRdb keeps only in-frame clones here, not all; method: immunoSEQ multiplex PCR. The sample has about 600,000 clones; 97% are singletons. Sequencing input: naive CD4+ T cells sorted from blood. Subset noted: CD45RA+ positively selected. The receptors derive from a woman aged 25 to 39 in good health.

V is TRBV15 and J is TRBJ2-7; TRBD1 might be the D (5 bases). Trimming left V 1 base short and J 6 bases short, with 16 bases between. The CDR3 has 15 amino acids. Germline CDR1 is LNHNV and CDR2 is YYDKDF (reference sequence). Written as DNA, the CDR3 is TGTGCCACCAGCAGAGTGACAGCTGCCCCGGTCGAGCAGTACTTC. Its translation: CATSRVTAAPVEQYF.

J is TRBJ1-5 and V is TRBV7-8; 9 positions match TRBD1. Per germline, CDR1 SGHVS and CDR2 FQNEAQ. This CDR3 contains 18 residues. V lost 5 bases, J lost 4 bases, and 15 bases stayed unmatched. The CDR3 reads CASSGFYPGQGTNQPQHF. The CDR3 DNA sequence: TGTGCCAGCAGCGGATTTTATCCGGGACAGGGAACTAATCAGCCCCAGCATTTT. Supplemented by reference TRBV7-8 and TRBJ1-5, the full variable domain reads GAGVSQSPRYKVAKRGQDVALRCDPISGHVSLFWYQQALGQGPEFLTYFQNEAQLDKSGLPSDRFFAERPEGSVSTLKIQRTQQEDSAVYLCASSGFYPGQGTNQPQHFGDGTRLSIL.

This CDR3 is CASSLGLLAGGNNEQFF. The DNA for the CDR3 is TGTGCCAGCAGCTTAGGGTTACTAGCGGGAGGGAACAATGAGCAGTTCTTC. The rearrangement links TRBV7-9 to TRBJ2-1; 13 bases match TRBD2. This CDR3 is 17 amino acids long. Germline V gives CDR1 SEHNR, CDR2 FQNEAQ (reference sequence). J was trimmed by 5 bases and V by 1 base; bases with no gene match: 5.

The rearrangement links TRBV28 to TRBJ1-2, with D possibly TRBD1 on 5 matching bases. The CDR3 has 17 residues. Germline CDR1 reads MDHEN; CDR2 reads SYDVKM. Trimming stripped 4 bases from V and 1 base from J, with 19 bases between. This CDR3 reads CASSSFQAGTVNYGYTF. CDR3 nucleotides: TGTGCCAGCAGTTCGTTCCAGGCCGGGACTGTTAACTATGGCTACACCTTC.

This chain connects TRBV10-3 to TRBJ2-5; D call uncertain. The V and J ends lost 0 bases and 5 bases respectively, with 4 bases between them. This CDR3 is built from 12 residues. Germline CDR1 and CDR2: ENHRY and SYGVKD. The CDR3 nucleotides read TGTGCCATCAGTGAGTCGGATGAGACCCAGTACTTC. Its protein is CAISESDETQYF.

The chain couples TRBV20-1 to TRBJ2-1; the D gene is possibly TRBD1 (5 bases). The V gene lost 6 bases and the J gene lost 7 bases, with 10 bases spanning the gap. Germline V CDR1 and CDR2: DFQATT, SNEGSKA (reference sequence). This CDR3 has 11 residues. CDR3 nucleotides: TGCAGTGCCCAGGGTGGGAATGAGCAGTTCTTC. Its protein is CSAQGGNEQFF.

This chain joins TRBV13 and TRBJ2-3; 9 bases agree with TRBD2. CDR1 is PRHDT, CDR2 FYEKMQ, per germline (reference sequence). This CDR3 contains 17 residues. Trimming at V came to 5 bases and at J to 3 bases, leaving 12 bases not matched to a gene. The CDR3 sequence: CASSPGLAGSFTDTQYF. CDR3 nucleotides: TGTGCCAGCAGCCCCGGGCTAGCGGGAAGTTTTACAGATACGCAGTATTTT. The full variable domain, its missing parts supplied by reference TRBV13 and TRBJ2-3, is AAGVIQSPRHLIKEKRETATLKCYPIPRHDTVYWYQQGPGQDPQFLISFYEKMQSDKGSIPDRFSAQQFSDYHSELNMSSLELGDSALYFCASSPGLAGSFTDTQYFGPGTRLTVL.

CDR3 protein: CASSFGHSGANVLTF. The DNA of the CDR3 is TGTGCCAGCAGTTTCGGTCACTCTGGGGCCAACGTCCTGACTTTC. The V gene is TRBV27, the J gene TRBJ2-6, with unresolved D. The ends were cut back, 3 bases at V and 0 bases at J, with 6 bases in the middle. The V gene's germline CDR1 is MNHEY and CDR2 SMNVEV (reference sequence). The CDR3 runs 15 residues.

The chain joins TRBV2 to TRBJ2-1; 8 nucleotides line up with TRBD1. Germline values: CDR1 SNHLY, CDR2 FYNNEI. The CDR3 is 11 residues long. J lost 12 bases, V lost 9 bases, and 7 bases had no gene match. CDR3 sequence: CASTLTGAQFF. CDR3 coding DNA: TGTGCCAGTACCTTGACAGGGGCGCAGTTCTTC. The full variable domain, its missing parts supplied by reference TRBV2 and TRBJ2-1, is EPEVTQTPSHQVTQMGQEVILRCVPISNHLYFYWYRQILGQKVEFLVSFYNNEISEKSEIFDDQFSVERPDGSNFTLKIRSTKLEDSAMYFCASTLTGAQFFGPGTRLTVL.

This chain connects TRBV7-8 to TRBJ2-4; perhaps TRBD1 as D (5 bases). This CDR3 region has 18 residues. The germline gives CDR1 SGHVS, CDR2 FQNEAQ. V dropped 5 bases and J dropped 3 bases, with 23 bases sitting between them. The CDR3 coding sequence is TGTGCCAGCAGCCATAGTAGTCTCGGCTTCAGGGACAAAAACATTCAGTACTTC. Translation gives CASSHSSLGFRDKNIQYF.